This TCR beta chain was identified during a study of spatial heterogeneity in lung cancer. General study findings and limits: Resection saw ubiquitous expanded tumor TCRs appear in blood more than follow-up did.

Time point denoted: sample taken at primary tumor resection. There were some 70 donors, all of them untreated patients with early-stage non-small cell lung cancer. The sequenced material consisted of unsorted whole RNA from tumor, nontumor lung or frozen PBMC. Germline loops: CDR1 LNHDA, CDR2 SQIVND (reference sequence). The CDR3 covers 15 residues. Trimming cost V 6 bases and J 3 bases; bases outside gene matches: 11. With respect to this clonotype: Antigen specificity is unknown.

Every cDNA TCR molecule received its own unique molecular identifier. MiXCR, applied by TCRdb to the 5' RACE reads, yields one record per CDR3 protein. The sample yields around 63,000 distinct CDR3 sequences, under 7.5% seen once. The source material was PBMCs, sampled at surgery. The source is a female donor with early-stage non-small cell lung cancer. The chain employs TRBV19 and TRBJ2-7, with 7 bases fitting TRBD1. The CDR3 coding sequence is TGTGCCAGTAGCCCCGGGGACAGCGAGGTCTACGAGCAGTACTTC. Translated, it gives CASSPGDSEVYEQYF.